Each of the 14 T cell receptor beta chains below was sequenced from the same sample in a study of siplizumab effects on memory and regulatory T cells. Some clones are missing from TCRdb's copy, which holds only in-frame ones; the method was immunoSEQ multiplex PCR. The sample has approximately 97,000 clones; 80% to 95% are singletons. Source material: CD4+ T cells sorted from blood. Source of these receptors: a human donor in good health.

This chain's CDR3 is CASRILEGQGVGYTF. Written as DNA, the CDR3 is TGTGCCAGCAGAATACTCGAGGGACAGGGGGTTGGCTACACCTTC. The chain joins TRBV28 to TRBJ1-2; 11 bases agree with TRBD1. This CDR3 spans 15 amino acids. Unmatched junction bases numbered 10, after V lost 6 bases and J lost 7 bases. Germline V gives CDR1 MDHEN, CDR2 SYDVKM.

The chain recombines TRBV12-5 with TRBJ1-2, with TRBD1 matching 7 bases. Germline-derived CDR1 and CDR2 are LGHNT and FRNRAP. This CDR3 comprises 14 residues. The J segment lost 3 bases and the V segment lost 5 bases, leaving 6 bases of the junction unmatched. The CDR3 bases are TGTGCTAGTGGTCAAGGGACAGCCGACTATGGCTACACCTTC. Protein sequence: CASGQGTADYGYTF. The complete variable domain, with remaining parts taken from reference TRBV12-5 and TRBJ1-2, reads DARVTQTPRHKVTEMGQEVTMRCQPILGHNTVFWYRQTMMQGLELLAYFRNRAPLDDSGMPKDRFSAEMPDATLATLKIQPSEPRDSAVYFCASGQGTADYGYTFGSGTRLTVV.

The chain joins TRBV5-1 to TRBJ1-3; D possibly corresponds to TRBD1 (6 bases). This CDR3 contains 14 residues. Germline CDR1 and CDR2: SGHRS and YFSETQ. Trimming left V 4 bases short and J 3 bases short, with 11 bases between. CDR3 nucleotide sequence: TGCGCCAGCAGCACCGGGACACTTGGAAACACCATATATTTT. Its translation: CASSTGTLGNTIYF.

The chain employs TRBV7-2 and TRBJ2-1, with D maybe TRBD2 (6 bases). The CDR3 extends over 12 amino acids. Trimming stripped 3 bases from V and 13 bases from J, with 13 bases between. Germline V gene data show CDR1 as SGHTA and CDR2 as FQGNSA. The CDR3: CASSFAAGPQFF. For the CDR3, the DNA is TGTGCCAGCAGCTTCGCGGCGGGACCCCAGTTCTTC.

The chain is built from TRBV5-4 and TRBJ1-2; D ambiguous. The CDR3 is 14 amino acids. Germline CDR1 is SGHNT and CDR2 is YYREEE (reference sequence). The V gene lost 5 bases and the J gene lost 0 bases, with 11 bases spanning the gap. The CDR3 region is CASSELKANYGYTF. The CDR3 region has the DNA TGTGCCAGCAGTGAACTTAAAGCTAACTATGGCTACACCTTC.

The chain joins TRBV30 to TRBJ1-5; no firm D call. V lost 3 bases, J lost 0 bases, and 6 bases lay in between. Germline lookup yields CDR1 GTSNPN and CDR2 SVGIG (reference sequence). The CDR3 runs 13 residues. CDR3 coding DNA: TGTGCCTGGAGGGATAATAGCAATCAGCCCCAGCATTTT. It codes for CAWRDNSNQPQHF.

The CDR3 DNA sequence: TGTGCCAGCAGACGGACGGGTGTCTATGGCTACACCTTC. Its translation is CASRRTGVYGYTF. The rearrangement joins TRBV6-5 to TRBJ1-2; D gene uncertain. The CDR3 sequence is 13 residues long. Trimming shortened V by 6 bases and J by 4 bases, and 12 bases separated the two germline ends. Germline V gene lookup returns CDR1 MNHEY and CDR2 SVGAGI.

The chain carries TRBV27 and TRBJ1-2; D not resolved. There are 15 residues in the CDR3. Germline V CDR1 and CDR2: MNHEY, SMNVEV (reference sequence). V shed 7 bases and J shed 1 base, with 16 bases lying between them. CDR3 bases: TGTGCCAGCACCAAGTCCGGACGGATTAACTATGGCTACACCTTC. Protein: CASTKSGRINYGYTF.

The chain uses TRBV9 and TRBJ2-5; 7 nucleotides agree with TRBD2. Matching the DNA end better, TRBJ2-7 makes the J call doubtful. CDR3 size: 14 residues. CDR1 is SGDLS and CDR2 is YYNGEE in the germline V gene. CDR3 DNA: TGTGCCAGCATTGGGACTACCGAAATCTACGAGCAGTACTTC. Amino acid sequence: CASIGTTEIYEQYF.

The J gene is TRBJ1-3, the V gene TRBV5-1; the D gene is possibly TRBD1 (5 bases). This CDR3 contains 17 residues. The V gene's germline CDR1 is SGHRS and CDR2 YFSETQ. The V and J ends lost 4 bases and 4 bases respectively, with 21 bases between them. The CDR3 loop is CASSGGTLSGRGNTIYF. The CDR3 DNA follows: TGCGCCAGCAGCGGCGGAACTTTGTCAGGGAGAGGAAACACCATATATTTT.

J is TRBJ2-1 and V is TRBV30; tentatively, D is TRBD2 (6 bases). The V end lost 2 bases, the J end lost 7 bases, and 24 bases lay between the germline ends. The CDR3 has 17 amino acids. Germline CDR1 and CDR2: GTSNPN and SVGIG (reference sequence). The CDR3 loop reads CAWSLPPPGLVKNEQFF. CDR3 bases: TGTGCCTGGAGTCTACCTCCACCGGGACTGGTGAAGAATGAGCAGTTCTTC.

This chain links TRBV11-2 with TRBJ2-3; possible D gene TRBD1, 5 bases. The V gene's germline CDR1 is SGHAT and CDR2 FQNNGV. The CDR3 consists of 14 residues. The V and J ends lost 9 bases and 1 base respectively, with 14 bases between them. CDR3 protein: CASSDTPRTDTQYF. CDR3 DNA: TGTGCCAGTTCGGACACCCCCCGCACAGATACGCAGTATTTT.

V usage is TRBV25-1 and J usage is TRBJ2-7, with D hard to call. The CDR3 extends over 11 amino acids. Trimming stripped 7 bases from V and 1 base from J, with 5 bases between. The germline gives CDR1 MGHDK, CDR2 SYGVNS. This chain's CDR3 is CASKGSYEQYF. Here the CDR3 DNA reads TGTGCCAGCAAAGGGTCCTACGAGCAGTACTTC.

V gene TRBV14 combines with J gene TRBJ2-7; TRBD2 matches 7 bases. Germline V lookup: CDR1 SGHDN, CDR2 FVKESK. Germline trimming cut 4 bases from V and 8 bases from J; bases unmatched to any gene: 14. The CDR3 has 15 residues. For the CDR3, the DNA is TGTGCCAGCAGCCCTGACCCCGGCGGGAGACGACAGCAGTACTTC. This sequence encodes CASSPDPGGRRQQYF.